This TCR beta chain was retrieved from a study of blood T cell repertoires in COVID-19. Study details: Sample material is recorded as cDNA or gDNA derived from T cells, B-cell-depleted T cells, or PBMCs.

Original processing notes: Researchers report that nucleated cell counts were estimated from reference gene primer amplification. TCRdb's copy holds only in-frame clones and misses some; the assay was immunoSEQ multiplex PCR. V, J and clone size reflect that table, while D and trimming were determined from the DNA. The repertoire consists of 100,000 to 150,000 clones, with about 84% occurring once and the leading ten covering less than 15%. The germline V gene has CDR1 MNHEY and CDR2 SVGAGI. V was shortened by 8 bases and J by 1 base, with 12 bases between the two germline ends. The CDR3 sequence is 15 residues long.

J is TRBJ1-6 and V is TRBV6-5; D is possibly TRBD1 (6 bases). This receptor was obtained from an older woman with acute or convalescent COVID-19. The sample was peripheral blood. In DNA, the CDR3 is TGTGCCAGCGGGAGGGGGTGGTCCTATAATTCACCCCTCCACTTT. Translation gives CASGRGWSYNSPLHF.